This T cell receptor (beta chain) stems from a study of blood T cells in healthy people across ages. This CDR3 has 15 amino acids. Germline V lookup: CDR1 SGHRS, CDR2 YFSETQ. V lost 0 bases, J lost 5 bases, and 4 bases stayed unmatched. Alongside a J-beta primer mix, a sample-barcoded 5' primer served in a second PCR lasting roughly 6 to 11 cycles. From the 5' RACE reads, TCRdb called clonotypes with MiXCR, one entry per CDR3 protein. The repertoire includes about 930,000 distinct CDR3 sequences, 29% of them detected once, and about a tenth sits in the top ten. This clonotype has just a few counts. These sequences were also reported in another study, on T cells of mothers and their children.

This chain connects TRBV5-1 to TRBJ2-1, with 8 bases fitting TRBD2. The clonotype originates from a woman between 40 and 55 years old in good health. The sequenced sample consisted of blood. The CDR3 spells CASSLDAGGHNEQFF. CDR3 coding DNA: TGCGCCAGCAGCTTGGACGCGGGGGGTCACAATGAGCAGTTCTTC.